The text below deals with one T cell receptor beta chain. Germline V gene data show CDR1 as SNHLY and CDR2 as FYNNEI. The CDR3 covers 15 residues. The J segment lost 6 bases and the V segment lost 10 bases, leaving 11 bases of the junction unmatched. The RNA, about 0.45 to 1 ug, was put through reverse transcription using random hexamers. Coverage of TCR beta CDR3 amplification by immunoSEQ multiplex PCR extended to 54 Vbeta and 13 Jbeta. A single record per CDR3 protein comes from TCRdb applying MiXCR to the immunoSEQ multiplex PCR reads. The top ten clones hold 0.52% of a sample with 80,000 or so distinct CDR3 sequences, around 94% of them seen once. This entry belongs to a study of CD8 T cells in Susac syndrome. In the study overall: Patients with Susac syndrome were therapy-naive, taking corticosteroids, with some also receiving intravenous immunoglobulin, or taking intravenous immunoglobulin alone at the time their blood was drawn.

Negative isolation was used for CD8+ and CD4+ T cells, and FACS enrichment was applied to TEMRA cells. Sample: CD8+ T cells from PBMCs. The chain has TRBV2 and TRBJ1-6; 8 bases are shared with TRBD1. The receptor's source is a human donor with Susac syndrome. The CDR3 DNA reads TGTGCCACCCTTTTACCGGACAGGGTTAATTCACCCCTCCACTTT. Its translation is CATLLPDRVNSPLHF.